Shown below are 21 T cell receptor beta chains from a single sample sequenced in a study of cytomegalovirus exposure and HLA in healthy donors. 13 Jbeta primers and 60 Vbeta primers were used for the PCR. Profiled with immunoSEQ multiplex PCR; TCRdb holds only in-frame clones, not every one. Of 160,000 or so clones listed, approximately 82% are singletons. Sequencing input: PBMCs. All receptors come from a male donor in good health and CMV-seropositive.

The CDR3 spells CASSSRTGRVDTEAFF. CDR3 coding DNA: TGCGCCAGCAGCTCTCGGACAGGGAGAGTTGACACTGAAGCTTTCTTT. The chain carries TRBV5-1 and TRBJ1-1; 8 nucleotides align to TRBD1. Germline V gives CDR1 SGHRS, CDR2 YFSETQ. This CDR3 comprises 16 residues. Trimming took 3 bases from V and 3 from J; bases not matched to a gene: 10.

This rearrangement joins TRBV2 to TRBJ2-3, with a weak D call TRBD1 (6 bases). The V gene's germline CDR1 is SNHLY and CDR2 FYNNEI. V was cut by 7 bases and J by 2 bases, with 16 bases left in between. The CDR3 consists of 15 residues. CDR3 amino acids: CASKRTVSFTDTQYF. Written as DNA, the CDR3 is TGTGCCAGCAAGAGGACAGTTTCTTTCACAGATACGCAGTATTTT. Variable domain in full (rest from reference TRBV2 and TRBJ2-3): EPEVTQTPSHQVTQMGQEVILRCVPISNHLYFYWYRQILGQKVEFLVSFYNNEISEKSEIFDDQFSVERPDGSNFTLKIRSTKLEDSAMYFCASKRTVSFTDTQYFGPGTRLTVL.

This clone turned up a few times. Additional DNA sequences in this sample encode the identical CDR3. The rearrangement uses TRBV7-9 and TRBJ1-1; tentative D call: TRBD1 (6 bases). V gave up 4 bases and J gave up 1 base, with 7 bases separating them. There are 13 residues in the CDR3. The germline gives CDR1 SEHNR, CDR2 FQNEAQ (reference sequence). The CDR3 DNA is TGTGCCAGCAGCTCGACAGGGAACACTGAAGCTTTCTTT. Protein sequence: CASSSTGNTEAFF.

In this sample, this clone turned up once. The chain joins TRBV10-3 to TRBJ2-5, with 15 bases identical to TRBD2. Unmatched junction bases numbered 9, after V lost 5 bases and J lost 2 bases. The CDR3 sequence is 18 residues long. CDR1 and CDR2 from the germline V gene are ENHRY and SYGVKD. The CDR3 DNA reads TGTGCCATCAGTACACCTCCGGGACTAGCGGGAGGACAAGAGACCCAGTACTTC. It codes for CAISTPPGLAGGQETQYF.

V usage is TRBV12-5 and J usage is TRBJ2-1; a possible D gene is TRBD2 (6 bases). Trimming took off 0 bases at V and 4 bases at J, with 10 bases between the two ends. The germline CDR1 and CDR2 sequences are LGHNT and FRNRAP. The CDR3 consists of 15 residues. The CDR3 nucleotides are TGTGCTAGTGGTTTGGTACGGGGGTTTTACAATGAGCAGTTCTTC. It is translated as CASGLVRGFYNEQFF.

The chain has TRBV7-2 and TRBJ2-7, with 15 bases that match TRBD2. V was clipped by 4 bases and J by 4 bases; unmatched bases: 5. In germline, CDR1 is SGHTA, CDR2 FQGNSA. The CDR3 totals 16 residues. In DNA, the CDR3 is TGTGCCAGCAGCTACGGACTAGCGGGAGGGGGGTACGAGCAGTACTTC. It encodes CASSYGLAGGGYEQYF.

The chain employs TRBV27 and TRBJ1-1; 7 bases fit TRBD1. CDR1 is MNHEY and CDR2 is SMNVEV in the germline V gene (reference sequence). The CDR3 spans 14 residues. The V segment lost 7 bases and the J segment 3 bases; nucleotides outside the gene matches: 8. CDR3 sequence reads: CASTPSTGYTEAFF. CDR3 DNA: TGTGCCAGCACCCCCTCGACAGGGTACACTGAAGCTTTCTTT.

The V gene is TRBV5-6, the J gene TRBJ2-2; possibly TRBD1 for D (6 bases). Germline V gene data show CDR1 as SGHDT and CDR2 as YYEEEE. V was clipped by 2 bases and J by 1 base, with 9 bases between them. This CDR3 comprises 15 residues. CDR3 sequence reads: CASSFLQGNTGELFF. DNA for the CDR3: TGTGCCAGCAGCTTCCTACAGGGGAACACCGGGGAGCTGTTTTTT.

This chain joins TRBV11-2 and TRBJ2-1; weak D call: TRBD2 (5 bases). The ends were cut back, 4 bases at V and 10 bases at J, with 17 bases in the middle. The CDR3 sequence is 14 residues long. CDR1 and CDR2 from the germline V gene are SGHAT and FQNNGV. The CDR3 loop reads CASSSLSRVHEQFF. The CDR3 DNA sequence: TGTGCCAGCAGCTCCTTATCGCGGGTCCACGAGCAGTTCTTC.

This sequence joins TRBV7-6 and TRBJ1-5; 9 bases fit TRBD1. Unmatched junction bases numbered 0, after V lost 1 base and J lost 2 bases. There are 15 residues in the CDR3. Germline V CDR1 and CDR2: SGHVS, FNYEAQ. This CDR3 is CASSLGTGGNQPQHF. CDR3 DNA sequence: TGTGCCAGCAGCTTAGGGACAGGGGGCAATCAGCCCCAGCATTTT.

This sequence joins TRBV18 and TRBJ2-5; D is possibly TRBD1 (6 bases). V lost 5 bases and J lost 5, with 18 bases in between. CDR3 length equals 15 residues. CDR1 and CDR2 (germline): KGHSH, LQKENI. The CDR3 protein is CASSDIGNRAETQYF. CDR3 DNA sequence: TGTGCCAGCTCAGATATCGGTAACAGGGCGGAGACCCAGTACTTC.

V is TRBV2 and J is TRBJ1-1, with no clear D. CDR1 SNHLY and CDR2 FYNNEI come from the germline V gene. The CDR3 length is 11 residues. V was cut by 3 bases and J by 7 bases, with 6 bases left in between. CDR3 nucleotide sequence: TGTGCCAGCAGTGAGCGGAGTGAAGCTTTCTTT. Amino acids: CASSERSEAFF.

V and J are TRBV4-3 and TRBJ2-7, with 9 bases aligning to TRBD2. This CDR3 spans 15 amino acids. Germline CDR1 is LGHNA and CDR2 is YSLEER. V was clipped by 1 base and J by 3 bases; unmatched bases: 4. The CDR3 loop reads CASSQVSGRHYEQYF. The DNA of the CDR3 is TGCGCCAGCAGCCAAGTAAGCGGGAGGCACTACGAGCAGTACTTC.

The rearrangement uses TRBV6-4 and TRBJ2-1; 9 bases are shared with TRBD2. Trimming cost V 0 bases and J 10 bases; bases outside gene matches: 7. This CDR3 has 15 amino acids. Germline V gives CDR1 MRHNA, CDR2 SNTAGT. The CDR3 nucleotides are TGTGCCAGCAGTGACTCAGGGCGGGGGGGCTTCGAGCAGTTCTTC. Residues: CASSDSGRGGFEQFF.

V gene TRBV19 combines with J gene TRBJ1-2, with a weak D call TRBD1 (6 bases). Germline V gene data show CDR1 as LNHDA and CDR2 as SQIVND (reference sequence). V was shortened by 6 bases and J by 2 bases, with 22 bases between the two germline ends. The CDR3 is 17 residues long. The chain's CDR3 is CASRISQGLSPNYGYTF. For the CDR3, the DNA is TGTGCCAGTAGGATCTCACAGGGCTTATCACCGAACTATGGCTACACCTTC.

V is TRBV28 and J is TRBJ1-2; D remains ambiguous. The CDR3 sequence is 13 residues long. Trimming shortened V by 3 bases and J by 7 bases, and 12 bases separated the two germline ends. Germline CDR1 and CDR2: MDHEN and SYDVKM. The CDR3 here is CASSLTRAGGYTF. CDR3 DNA: TGTGCCAGCAGTTTGACCCGGGCGGGTGGCTACACCTTC.

The V gene is TRBV27, the J gene TRBJ2-1; 13 bases map to TRBD2. This CDR3 contains 19 residues. In germline, CDR1 is MNHEY, CDR2 SMNVEV (reference sequence). The V segment lost 7 bases and the J segment 1 base; nucleotides outside the gene matches: 13. In DNA, the CDR3 is TGTGCCAGCACCGGGGGGGGACTAGCGGGGTCCTTTTCCTACAATGAGCAGTTCTTC. It codes for CASTGGGLAGSFSYNEQFF.

The chain uses TRBV29-1 and TRBJ2-7; 9 bases line up with TRBD1. The CDR3 runs to 13 residues. V shed 7 bases and J 6 bases; nucleotides not matched to a gene: 10. Per the germline V gene, CDR1 is SQVTM and CDR2 is ANQGSEA. CDR3 residues: CSARDRDAGEQYF. CDR3 coding DNA: TGCAGCGCTCGGGACAGGGATGCAGGCGAGCAGTACTTC.

This chain uses TRBV7-9 with TRBJ2-3; TRBD1 is a possible D gene (6 bases). The CDR3 spans 13 residues. The germline V gene has CDR1 SEHNR and CDR2 FQNEAQ (reference sequence). V was cut by 5 bases and J by 4 bases, with 10 bases left in between. CDR3 nucleotide sequence: TGTGCCAGCAGCCAAGGGGGAGCAGATACGCAGTATTTT. Protein: CASSQGGADTQYF.

The chain has TRBV5-4 and TRBJ1-2; D possibly corresponds to TRBD1 (5 bases). CDR1 and CDR2 from the germline V gene are SGHNT and YYREEE (reference sequence). Trimming cost V 2 bases and J 2 bases, with 10 bases left between them. The CDR3 runs 14 residues. The chain's CDR3 is CASSFLGGNYGYTF. The CDR3 nucleotides read TGTGCCAGCAGCTTCCTGGGGGGAAACTATGGCTACACCTTC.

This sequence joins TRBV7-8 and TRBJ1-2; D might be TRBD1 (5 bases). Germline V gives CDR1 SGHVS, CDR2 FQNEAQ. CDR3 length equals 15 residues. Trimming took off 5 bases at V and 2 bases at J, with 15 bases between the two ends. In DNA, the CDR3 is TGTGCCAGCAGCCCCCGACTCGGGGGAAACTATGGCTACACCTTC. Amino acid sequence: CASSPRLGGNYGYTF.